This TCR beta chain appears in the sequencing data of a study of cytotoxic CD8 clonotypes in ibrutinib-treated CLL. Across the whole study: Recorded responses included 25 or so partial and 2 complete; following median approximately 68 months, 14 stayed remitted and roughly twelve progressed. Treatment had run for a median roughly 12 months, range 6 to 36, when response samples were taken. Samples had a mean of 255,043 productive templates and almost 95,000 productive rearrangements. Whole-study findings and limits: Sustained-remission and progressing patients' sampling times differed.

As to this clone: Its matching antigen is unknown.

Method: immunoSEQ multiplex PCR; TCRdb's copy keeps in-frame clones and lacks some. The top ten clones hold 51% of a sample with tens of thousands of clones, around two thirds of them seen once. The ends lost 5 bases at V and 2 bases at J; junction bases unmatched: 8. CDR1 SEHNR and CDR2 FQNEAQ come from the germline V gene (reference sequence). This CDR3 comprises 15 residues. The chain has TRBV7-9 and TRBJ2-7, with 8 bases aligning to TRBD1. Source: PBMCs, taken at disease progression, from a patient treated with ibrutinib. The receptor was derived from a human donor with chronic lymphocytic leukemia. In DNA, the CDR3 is TGTGCCAGCAGCCACGGGACAGGTTACCCCTACGAGCAGTACTTC. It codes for CASSHGTGYPYEQYF.